Below, 9 T cell receptor beta chains from the same sample are listed, as sequenced in a study of siplizumab effects on memory and regulatory T cells. This table comes from immunoSEQ multiplex PCR, and its TCRdb copy is limited to in-frame clones, with some not included. In the table there are some 73,000 clones, just over 90% of which are singletons. The specimen was CD8+ T cells sorted from blood. The receptor set was obtained from a human donor in good health.

This clone was found once. J is TRBJ1-1 and V is TRBV2; no clear D gene. The CDR3 sequence is 16 residues long. The V gene's germline CDR1 is SNHLY and CDR2 FYNNEI. The V gene lost 3 bases and the J gene lost 0 bases, with 14 bases spanning the gap. The CDR3 protein is CASSERETIMNTEAFF. CDR3 DNA sequence: TGTGCCAGCAGTGAGAGGGAGACCATCATGAACACTGAAGCTTTCTTT. The full variable domain, completed using reference TRBV2 and TRBJ1-1, is EPEVTQTPSHQVTQMGQEVILRCVPISNHLYFYWYRQILGQKVEFLVSFYNNEISEKSEIFDDQFSVERPDGSNFTLKIRSTKLEDSAMYFCASSERETIMNTEAFFGQGTRLTVV.

V gene TRBV15 combines with J gene TRBJ2-2; D uncertain. Germline loops: CDR1 LNHNV, CDR2 YYDKDF (reference sequence). This CDR3 contains 13 residues. V was shortened by 8 bases and J by 2 bases, with 9 bases between the two germline ends. The CDR3 protein is CATGPVNTGELFF. The CDR3 coding sequence is TGTGCCACCGGCCCGGTCAACACCGGGGAGCTGTTTTTT.

The rearrangement links TRBV4-1 to TRBJ1-1; 10 bases agree with TRBD1. The CDR3 sequence is 15 residues long. The J segment lost 6 bases and the V segment lost 3 bases, leaving 7 bases of the junction unmatched. CDR1 is MGHRA and CDR2 is YSYEKL in the germline V gene. This CDR3 is CASSHPTGGLAEAFF. As DNA, the CDR3 is TGCGCCAGCAGCCATCCGACAGGGGGCTTGGCTGAAGCTTTCTTT.

The CDR3 region is CASSDSAGAGSPLHF. DNA of the CDR3: TGTGCCAGCAGTGACTCAGCTGGGGCGGGTTCACCCCTCCACTTT. This chain joins TRBV6-4 and TRBJ1-6, with a possible D match to TRBD1 (5 bases). V lost 0 bases and J lost 9, with 12 bases in between. Germline V gene data show CDR1 as MRHNA and CDR2 as SNTAGT. The CDR3 runs to 15 residues.

The chain is built from TRBV9 and TRBJ2-7, with D possibly being TRBD1 (6 bases). The CDR3 loop spans 12 amino acids. V lost 4 bases and J lost 2, with 7 bases in between. Germline values: CDR1 SGDLS, CDR2 YYNGEE. The CDR3 nucleotides are TGTGCCAGCAGCCGGGACACCTACGAGCAGTACTTC. This translates into CASSRDTYEQYF.

The table lists this clone with a count of one. This rearrangement joins TRBV10-3 to TRBJ2-3; 9 bases are a match to TRBD1. The germline V gene encodes CDR1 ENHRY and CDR2 SYGVKD. The CDR3 totals 16 residues. After removal of 0 bases from V and 6 bases from J, the junction contained 7 bases not matched to a gene. This CDR3 is CAISESGTGIMDTQYF. The CDR3 DNA reads as TGTGCCATCAGTGAGTCGGGGACAGGGATAATGGATACGCAGTATTTT.

The rearrangement joins TRBV13 to TRBJ2-3; TRBD2 matches at 9 bases. Trimming at V came to 4 bases and at J to 6 bases, leaving 5 bases not matched to a gene. The CDR3 spans 14 residues. CDR1 PRHDT and CDR2 FYEKMQ come from the germline V gene (reference sequence). CDR3 protein: CASSSGLAPDTQYF. CDR3 nucleotides: TGTGCCAGCAGCTCGGGACTAGCCCCCGATACGCAGTATTTT.

The genes are TRBV4-1 and TRBJ2-1; 10 nucleotides agree with TRBD2. CDR3 size: 16 residues. Losses at the gene ends were 2 bases for V and 5 bases for J; bases not matched to a gene: 6. Germline CDR1 MGHRA, CDR2 YSYEKL. The CDR3 DNA sequence: TGCGCCAGCAGCCAATCCCTAGCGGGGGCCCACAATGAGCAGTTCTTC. It encodes CASSQSLAGAHNEQFF.

V gene TRBV7-2 combines with J gene TRBJ2-7; maybe TRBD1 (6 bases). Trimming took off 4 bases at V and 5 bases at J, with 9 bases between the two ends. The CDR3 loop spans 12 amino acids. Germline loops: CDR1 SGHTA, CDR2 FQGNSA. The CDR3 bases are TGTGCCAGCAGCTCCGGGACAAACGAGCAGTACTTC. It codes for CASSSGTNEQYF.